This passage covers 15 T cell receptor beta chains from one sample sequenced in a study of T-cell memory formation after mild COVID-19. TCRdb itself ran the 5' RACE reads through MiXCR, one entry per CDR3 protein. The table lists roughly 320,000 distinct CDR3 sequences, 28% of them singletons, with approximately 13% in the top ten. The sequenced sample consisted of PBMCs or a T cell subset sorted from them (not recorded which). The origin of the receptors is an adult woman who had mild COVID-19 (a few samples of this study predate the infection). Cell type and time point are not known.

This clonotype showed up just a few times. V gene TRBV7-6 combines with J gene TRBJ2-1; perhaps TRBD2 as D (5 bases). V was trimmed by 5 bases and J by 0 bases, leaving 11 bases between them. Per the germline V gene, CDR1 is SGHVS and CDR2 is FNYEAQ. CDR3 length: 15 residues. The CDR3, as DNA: TGTGCCAGCAGCCCCTCCACTAGCTCCTACAATGAGCAGTTCTTC. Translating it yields CASSPSTSSYNEQFF.

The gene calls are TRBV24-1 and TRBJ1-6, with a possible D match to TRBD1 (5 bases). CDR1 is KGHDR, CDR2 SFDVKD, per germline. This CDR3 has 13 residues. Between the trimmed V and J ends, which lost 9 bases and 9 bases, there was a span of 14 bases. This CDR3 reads CATSEQDGSPLHF. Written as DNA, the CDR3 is TGTGCCACCTCAGAACAGGACGGTTCACCCCTCCACTTT.

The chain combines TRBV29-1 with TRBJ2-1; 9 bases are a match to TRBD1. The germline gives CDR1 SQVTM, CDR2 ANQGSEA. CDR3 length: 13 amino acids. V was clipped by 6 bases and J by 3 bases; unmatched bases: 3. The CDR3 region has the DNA TGCAGCGTAGGGACAGGGATCTACAATGAGCAGTTCTTC. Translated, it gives CSVGTGIYNEQFF.

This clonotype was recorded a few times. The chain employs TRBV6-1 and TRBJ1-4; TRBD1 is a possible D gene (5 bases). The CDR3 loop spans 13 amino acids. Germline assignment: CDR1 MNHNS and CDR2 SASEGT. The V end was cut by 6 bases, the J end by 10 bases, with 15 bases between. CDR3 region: CASRTAHIGKLFF. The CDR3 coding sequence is TGTGCCAGCAGGACAGCCCATATAGGAAAACTGTTTTTT.

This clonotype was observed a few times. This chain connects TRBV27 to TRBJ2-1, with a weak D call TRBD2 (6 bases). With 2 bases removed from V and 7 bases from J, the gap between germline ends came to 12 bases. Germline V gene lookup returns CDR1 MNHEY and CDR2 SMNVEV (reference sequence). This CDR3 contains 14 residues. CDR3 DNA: TGTGCCAGCAGTTTACTGCTAGCGAGTAATGAGCAGTTCTTC. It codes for CASSLLLASNEQFF.

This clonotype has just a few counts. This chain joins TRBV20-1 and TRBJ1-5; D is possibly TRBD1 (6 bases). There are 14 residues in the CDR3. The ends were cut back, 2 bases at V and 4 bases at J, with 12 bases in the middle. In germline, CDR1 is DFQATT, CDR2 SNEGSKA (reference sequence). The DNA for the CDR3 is TGCAGTGCTAGACAGGGGCCCCCTAATCAGCCCCAGCATTTT. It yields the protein CSARQGPPNQPQHF.

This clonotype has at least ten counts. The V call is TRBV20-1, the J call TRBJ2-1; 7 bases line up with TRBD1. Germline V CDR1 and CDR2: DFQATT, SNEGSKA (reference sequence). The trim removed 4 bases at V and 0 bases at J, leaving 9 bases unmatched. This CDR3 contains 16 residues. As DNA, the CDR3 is TGCAGTGCTATCCACAGGGGAAAAAGCTCCTACAATGAGCAGTTCTTC. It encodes CSAIHRGKSSYNEQFF.

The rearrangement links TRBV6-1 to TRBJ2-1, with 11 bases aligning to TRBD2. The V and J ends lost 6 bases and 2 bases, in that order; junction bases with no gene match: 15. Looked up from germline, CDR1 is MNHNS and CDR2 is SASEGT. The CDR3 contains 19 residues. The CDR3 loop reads CASRHAPGLAATTYNEQFF. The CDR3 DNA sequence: TGTGCCAGCAGACACGCGCCGGGACTAGCGGCGACCACCTACAATGAGCAGTTCTTC.

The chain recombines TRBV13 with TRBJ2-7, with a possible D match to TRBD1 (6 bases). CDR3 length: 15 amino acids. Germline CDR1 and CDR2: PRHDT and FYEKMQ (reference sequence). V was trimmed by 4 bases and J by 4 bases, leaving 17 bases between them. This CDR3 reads CASSSDADGTYEQYF. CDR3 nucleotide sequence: TGTGCCAGCAGCTCCGACGCGGACGGGACATACGAGCAGTACTTC.

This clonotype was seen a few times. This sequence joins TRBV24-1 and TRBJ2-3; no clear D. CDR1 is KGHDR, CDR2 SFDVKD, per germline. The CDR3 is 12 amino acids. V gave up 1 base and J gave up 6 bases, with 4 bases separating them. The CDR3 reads CATSDFLDTQYF. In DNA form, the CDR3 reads TGTGCCACCAGTGATTTTCTGGATACGCAGTATTTT.

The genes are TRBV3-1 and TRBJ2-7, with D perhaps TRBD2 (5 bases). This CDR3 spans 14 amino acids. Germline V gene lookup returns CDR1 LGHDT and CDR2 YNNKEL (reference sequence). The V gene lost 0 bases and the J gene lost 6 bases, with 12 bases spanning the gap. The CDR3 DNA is TGTGCCAGCAGCCAAGACCCCTTGAGCGGCGAGCAGTACTTC. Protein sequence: CASSQDPLSGEQYF.

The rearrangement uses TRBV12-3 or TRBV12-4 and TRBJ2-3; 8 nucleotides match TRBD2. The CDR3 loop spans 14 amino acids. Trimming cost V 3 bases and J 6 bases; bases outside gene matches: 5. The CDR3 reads CASSFGREADTQYF. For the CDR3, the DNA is TGTGCCAGCAGTTTCGGGCGGGAGGCGGATACGCAGTATTTT.

The CDR3 protein is CASSFDLAGETDTQYF. The CDR3 region has the DNA TGTGCCAGCAGCTTTGATCTAGCGGGGGAGACAGATACGCAGTATTTT. The V call is TRBV13, the J call TRBJ2-3; TRBD2 aligns across 10 bases. The CDR3 has 16 amino acids. The germline CDR1 and CDR2 sequences are PRHDT and FYEKMQ (reference sequence). V lost 3 bases to trimming and J lost 3 bases; unmatched junction nucleotides: 6. Drawing the rest from reference TRBV13 and TRBJ2-3, the complete variable domain is AAGVIQSPRHLIKEKRETATLKCYPIPRHDTVYWYQQGPGQDPQFLISFYEKMQSDKGSIPDRFSAQQFSDYHSELNMSSLELGDSALYFCASSFDLAGETDTQYFGPGTRLTVL.

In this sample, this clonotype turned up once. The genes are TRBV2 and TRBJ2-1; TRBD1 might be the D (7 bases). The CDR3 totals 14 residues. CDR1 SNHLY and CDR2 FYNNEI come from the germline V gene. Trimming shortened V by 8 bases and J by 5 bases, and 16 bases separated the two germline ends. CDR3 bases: TGTGCCAGCGGGCGGGACAGAACCAACAATGAGCAGTTCTTC. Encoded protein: CASGRDRTNNEQFF.

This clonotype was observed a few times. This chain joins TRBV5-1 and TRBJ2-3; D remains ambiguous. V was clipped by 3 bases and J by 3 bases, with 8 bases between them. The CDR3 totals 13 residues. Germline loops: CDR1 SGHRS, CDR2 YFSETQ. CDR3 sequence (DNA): TGCGCCAGCAGCTCGGTTGAGACAGATACGCAGTATTTT. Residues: CASSSVETDTQYF.